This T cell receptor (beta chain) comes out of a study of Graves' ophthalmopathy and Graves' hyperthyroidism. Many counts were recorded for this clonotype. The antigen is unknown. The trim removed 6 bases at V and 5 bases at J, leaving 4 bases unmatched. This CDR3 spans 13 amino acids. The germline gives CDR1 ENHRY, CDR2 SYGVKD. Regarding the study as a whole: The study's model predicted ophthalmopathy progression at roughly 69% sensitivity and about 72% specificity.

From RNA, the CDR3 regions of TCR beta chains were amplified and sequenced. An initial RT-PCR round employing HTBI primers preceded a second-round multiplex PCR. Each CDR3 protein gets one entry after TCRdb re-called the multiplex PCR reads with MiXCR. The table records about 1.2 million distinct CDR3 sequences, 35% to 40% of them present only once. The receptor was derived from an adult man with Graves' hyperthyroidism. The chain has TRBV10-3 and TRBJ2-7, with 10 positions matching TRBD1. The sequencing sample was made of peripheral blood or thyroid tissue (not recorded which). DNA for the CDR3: TGTGCCATCAGGGACAGGGGGTCTGACGAGCAGTACTTC. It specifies CAIRDRGSDEQYF.